The rows below give T cell receptor beta chains drawn from one sample of a study of shared clonotypes between healthy human individuals. Sequencing was performed with immunoSEQ multiplex PCR; in TCRdb, only in-frame clones are kept and a portion is missing. The sample lists approximately 2,300,000 clones; just under 95% were seen once. The sample taken for sequencing was naive CD4+ T cells from PBMCs. Receptors originate from a man younger than 35 in good health. Some clones in this sample may be carry-over from other donors' samples. Both conserved end residues are part of each CDR3. The D gene is left open where the match is weak. Only some rows state a clone size, as once, few, many or a class for expanded clones.

DNA: TGCGCCAGCAGCGGGGACAGGGGGACTTACGAGCAGTACTTC; CDR3: CASSGDRGTYEQYF; D: TRBD1; J: TRBJ2-7; V: TRBV5-1; size: NA
DNA: TGTGCCAGCAGAACAGGGGGCGGAGAAAAACTGTTTTTT; CDR3: CASRTGGGEKLFF; D: TRBD1; J: TRBJ1-4; V: TRBV6-5; size: NA
DNA: TGCAGCGTTGAGGGGATACAAGAGACCCAGTACTTC; CDR3: CSVEGIQETQYF; D: NA; J: TRBJ2-5; V: TRBV29-1; size: NA
DNA: TGTGCCAGCAGTTACGGGTTTAGCGGGTCCACCGGGGAGCTGTTTTTT; CDR3: CASSYGFSGSTGELFF; D: TRBD2; J: TRBJ2-2; V: TRBV6-5; size: NA
DNA: TGTGCCAGCTCGGTCCTGGGAGGGAGCAATCAGCCCCAGCATTTT; CDR3: CASSVLGGSNQPQHF; D: NA; J: TRBJ1-5; V: TRBV18; size: NA
DNA: TGCGCCAGCAGCTTGGACGGACAGGCATATGGCTACACCTTC; CDR3: CASSLDGQAYGYTF; D: TRBD1; J: TRBJ1-2; V: TRBV5-1; size: few
DNA: TGCGCCAGCAGCCCCGGGACTAGCGGGATCGATGAGCAGTTCTTC; CDR3: CASSPGTSGIDEQFF; D: TRBD2; J: TRBJ2-1; V: TRBV5-1; size: NA
DNA: TGTGCCAGCAGCCTCACCGGGGGTTACAATGAGCAGTTCTTC; CDR3: CASSLTGGYNEQFF; D: NA; J: TRBJ2-1; V: TRBV11-3; size: NA
DNA: TGTGCGATCTTTTCTCCAGTCGGGGAGTTTAACTATGGCTACACCTTC; CDR3: CAIFSPVGEFNYGYTF; D: NA; J: TRBJ1-2; V: TRBV28; size: NA
DNA: TGTGCCAGCAGCTTAGCCTCCGGTGTGCAGTTCTTC; CDR3: CASSLASGVQFF; D: NA; J: TRBJ2-1; V: TRBV11-3; size: once
DNA: TGTGCCAGCAGTTACGGGCAGGGCGGGTATGGCTACACCTTC; CDR3: CASSYGQGGYGYTF; D: NA; J: TRBJ1-2; V: TRBV6-5; size: NA
DNA: TGCGCCAGCAGCTTGGCTAGCGGGAGGGCCTCCGGGGCCAACGTCCTGACTTTC; CDR3: CASSLASGRASGANVLTF; D: TRBD2; J: TRBJ2-6; V: TRBV5-1; size: NA
DNA: TGCGCCAGCAGCCACTCGGTGAAGGTGGGGGAGCTGTTTTTT; CDR3: CASSHSVKVGELFF; D: NA; J: TRBJ2-2; V: TRBV5-1; size: NA
DNA: TGTGCCAGCAGTGCCAACGGCAACTATGGCTACACCTTC; CDR3: CASSANGNYGYTF; D: NA; J: TRBJ1-2; V: TRBV6-4; size: NA
DNA: TGTGCCAGCAGCGCCATAGGGGGCCCGGAGGGGGAGCTGTTTTTT; CDR3: CASSAIGGPEGELFF; D: TRBD1; J: TRBJ2-2; V: TRBV5-6; size: NA
DNA: TGTGCCAGCAGTCGACAGTTAGAAGCTTTCTTT; CDR3: CASSRQLEAFF; D: NA; J: TRBJ1-1; V: TRBV28; size: NA
DNA: TGTGCCAGTAGTACCTCACCGGGACAGAAACTGAACACTGAAGCTTTCTTT; CDR3: CASSTSPGQKLNTEAFF; D: TRBD1; J: TRBJ1-1; V: TRBV19; size: NA
DNA: TGTGCCTGGAGTGTAGGTTCTGCAAATTCACCCCTCCACTTT; CDR3: CAWSVGSANSPLHF; D: NA; J: TRBJ1-6; V: TRBV30; size: NA
DNA: TGTGCCAGCAGTTCCAGTATCGGAACTGAAGCTTTCTTT; CDR3: CASSSSIGTEAFF; D: NA; J: TRBJ1-1; V: TRBV6-5; size: NA
DNA: TGTGCCAGCAGGTACAATGGTCGGGGGGTCTACGAGCAGTACTTC; CDR3: CASRYNGRGVYEQYF; D: TRBD2; J: TRBJ2-7; V: TRBV6-5; size: NA
DNA: TGCGCCAGCAGATACAGCTCTGGAAACACCATATATTTT; CDR3: CASRYSSGNTIYF; D: NA; J: TRBJ1-3; V: TRBV5-1; size: NA
DNA: TGCGCCAGCAGCTTGGCCGCGGGAACAAACACCGGGGAGCTGTTTTTT; CDR3: CASSLAAGTNTGELFF; D: NA; J: TRBJ2-2; V: TRBV5-1; size: NA
DNA: TGTGCCAGCAGCGACCCTGGAACCTATGGCTACACCTTC; CDR3: CASSDPGTYGYTF; D: NA; J: TRBJ1-2; V: TRBV11-2; size: NA
DNA: TGTGCCAGCAGTTTATCCCGGGACGAGCAGTACTTC; CDR3: CASSLSRDEQYF; D: NA; J: TRBJ2-7; V: TRBV28; size: NA
DNA: TGTGCCAGCAGCTCGATGGCAGCGGGGCCTTACAATGAGCAGTTCTTC; CDR3: CASSSMAAGPYNEQFF; D: TRBD2; J: TRBJ2-1; V: TRBV11-2; size: NA
DNA: TGTGCCAGCAGCTGGGACAGTAGGTCCACCGGGGAGCTGTTTTTT; CDR3: CASSWDSRSTGELFF; D: TRBD1; J: TRBJ2-2; V: TRBV5-8; size: NA
DNA: TGTGCCAGCAGCCACCTGGAGCGGCCGCTTAAGGCTTTCTTT; CDR3: CASSHLERPLKAFF; D: NA; J: TRBJ1-1; V: TRBV11-2; size: NA
DNA: TGTGCCAGTAGTCTCCGGGCCATCGCCCTCGAGCAGTACTTC; CDR3: CASSLRAIALEQYF; D: NA; J: TRBJ2-7; V: TRBV19; size: once
DNA: TGCGCCAGCAGCTTGGCGACGGGGGCCTCTGGCTACACCTTC; CDR3: CASSLATGASGYTF; D: NA; J: TRBJ1-2; V: TRBV5-1; size: NA
DNA: TGTGCCAGCAGCCAAGCCCACCGGACTAGCGGGAGATCGAATGAGCAGTTCTTC; CDR3: CASSQAHRTSGRSNEQFF; D: TRBD2; J: TRBJ2-1; V: TRBV4-2; size: NA
DNA: TGCAGCGTTCGCCAGGGCTGGAATGAGCAGTTCTTC; CDR3: CSVRQGWNEQFF; D: NA; J: TRBJ2-1; V: TRBV29-1; size: NA
DNA: TGTGCCAGCAGTTACTCTCTCCACAGAAACAATGAGCAGTTCTTC; CDR3: CASSYSLHRNNEQFF; D: NA; J: TRBJ2-1; V: TRBV6-5; size: NA
DNA: TGTGCCAGCAGCTTGAACGCGGGAGGGAGCACAGATACGCAGTATTTT; CDR3: CASSLNAGGSTDTQYF; D: TRBD2; J: TRBJ2-3; V: TRBV5-4; size: NA
DNA: TGTGCCAGCGCCCGGATCGCTCGGACCAACACCGGGGAGCTGTTTTTT; CDR3: CASARIARTNTGELFF; D: NA; J: TRBJ2-2; V: TRBV18; size: NA
DNA: TGTGCCAGCAGCCTGCGTGGGACAGGGTTCTACGAGCAGTACTTC; CDR3: CASSLRGTGFYEQYF; D: TRBD1; J: TRBJ2-7; V: TRBV7-2; size: NA
DNA: TGTGCCACCGGAGGACAGGGACAAGAGACCCAGTACTTC; CDR3: CATGGQGQETQYF; D: TRBD1; J: TRBJ2-5; V: TRBV28; size: NA
DNA: TGTGCCAGTAGTAGCTCCGGGACAGGGACAGCTTTCTTT; CDR3: CASSSSGTGTAFF; D: TRBD1; J: TRBJ1-1; V: TRBV19; size: NA
DNA: TGTGCCAGTAAACCGGGACAGACCTTCACCGGGGAGCTGTTTTTT; CDR3: CASKPGQTFTGELFF; D: TRBD1; J: TRBJ2-2; V: TRBV19; size: NA
DNA: TGTGCCAGCAGCCAAAGTGGTGGGAATGAGCAGTTCTTC; CDR3: CASSQSGGNEQFF; D: NA; J: TRBJ2-1; V: TRBV7-3; size: NA
DNA: TGTGCCAGCTCACCACTCCACATGACCGGGTCGCGAGAGACCCAGTACTTC; CDR3: CASSPLHMTGSRETQYF; D: NA; J: TRBJ2-5; V: TRBV18; size: NA
DNA: TGTGCCAGCAGCACCAGACAAGCGGAGACCCAGTACTTC; CDR3: CASSTRQAETQYF; D: NA; J: TRBJ2-5; V: TRBV11-2; size: NA
DNA: TGTGCCAGTAGTCCCCAGGGGGCCTCCTACGAGCAGTACTTC; CDR3: CASSPQGASYEQYF; D: TRBD1; J: TRBJ2-7; V: TRBV19; size: NA
DNA: TGTGCCAGCAGGGCGACTAGCTGGGGAGGTGAGCAGTACTTC; CDR3: CASRATSWGGEQYF; D: TRBD2; J: TRBJ2-7; V: TRBV7-2; size: NA
DNA: TGTGCCAGCAGCTTGGCGCCTCAATCCGAGCAGTACTTC; CDR3: CASSLAPQSEQYF; D: NA; J: TRBJ2-7; V: TRBV5-4; size: once
DNA: TGCGCCAGCAGCTCAGGACAGGGGTTCACTGAAGCTTTCTTT; CDR3: CASSSGQGFTEAFF; D: TRBD1; J: TRBJ1-1; V: TRBV5-1; size: once
DNA: TGCGCCAGCAGCTTGGAAGGGAATGGCTACACCTTC; CDR3: CASSLEGNGYTF; D: NA; J: TRBJ1-2; V: TRBV5-1; size: NA
DNA: TGCGCCAGCAGTCTCGGACTAGCGGTCTTAAGCTCCTACAATGAGCAGTTCTTC; CDR3: CASSLGLAVLSSYNEQFF; D: TRBD2; J: TRBJ2-1; V: TRBV23-1; size: NA
DNA: TGTGCCAGCAGAGAAGGGGGATGGGAAAAACTGTTTTTT; CDR3: CASREGGWEKLFF; D: NA; J: TRBJ1-4; V: TRBV6-1; size: NA
DNA: TGCAGCGTTGAGCGCCAAACAGGGAACTATGGCTACACCTTC; CDR3: CSVERQTGNYGYTF; D: NA; J: TRBJ1-2; V: TRBV29-1; size: NA
DNA: TGTGCCAGCAGCACCCGGAGCATCCTACATGGAGGCTACACCTTC; CDR3: CASSTRSILHGGYTF; D: NA; J: TRBJ1-2; V: TRBV7-9; size: NA
DNA: TGTGCCTGGAGGACAGGGCCCAACACTGAAGCTTTCTTT; CDR3: CAWRTGPNTEAFF; D: TRBD1; J: TRBJ1-1; V: TRBV30; size: few
DNA: TGTGCCAGCAGCCCAAATGGGGCAACTAATGAAAAACTGTTTTTT; CDR3: CASSPNGATNEKLFF; D: NA; J: TRBJ1-4; V: TRBV7-2; size: NA
DNA: TGTGCCAGCAGCCTAGTAGCCGGGGAGCTGTTTTTT; CDR3: CASSLVAGELFF; D: NA; J: TRBJ2-2; V: TRBV27; size: NA
DNA: TGTGCCAGCTCCCCCTCTCCGAAAGCCGCCTACGAGCAGTACTTC; CDR3: CASSPSPKAAYEQYF; D: NA; J: TRBJ2-7; V: TRBV25-1; size: NA
DNA: TGTGCCAGCTCACCCGCGGCAGACAGAGAGCAGTACTTC; CDR3: CASSPAADREQYF; D: NA; J: TRBJ2-7; V: TRBV18; size: NA
DNA: TGCGCCAGCAGCTTGGCCCCCGGGCTGGGAAACACCATATATTTT; CDR3: CASSLAPGLGNTIYF; D: NA; J: TRBJ1-3; V: TRBV5-1; size: NA
DNA: TGTGCCAGTAGCCCACAGGGGCTTCGCACTGAAGCTTTCTTT; CDR3: CASSPQGLRTEAFF; D: TRBD1; J: TRBJ1-1; V: TRBV19; size: few
DNA: TGTGCCAGCAGCTTATCAGGTTCTGGAGAGACCCAGTACTTC; CDR3: CASSLSGSGETQYF; D: NA; J: TRBJ2-5; V: TRBV7-9; size: NA
DNA: TGTGCCTGGAGTGTACTAGCGGGAGCTTTGGGGGGCATTCAGTACTTC; CDR3: CAWSVLAGALGGIQYF; D: TRBD2; J: TRBJ2-4; V: TRBV30; size: once
DNA: TGCGCCAGCAGCTTGGTAGCAGGGTCGAACACTGAAGCTTTCTTT; CDR3: CASSLVAGSNTEAFF; D: NA; J: TRBJ1-1; V: TRBV5-1; size: few